This TCR beta chain was captured in a study of blood T cells in healthy people across ages (dated by TCRdb to 2013 to 2016). In terms of the full investigation: In model experiments, template switching captured roughly one uniquely barcoded TCR beta cDNA molecule for every two T cells. To track age-related changes in TCR beta repertoire diversity, the study relied on deep sequencing normalized with unique cDNA molecular identifiers. Donors were grouped into four age groups: young (average approximately 15 years), middle-aged (approximately 41), aged (over 55) and long-lived (less than 85). To avoid experimental bias, donors of different ages were randomly spread across the sequencing lanes. For two donors (one aged 18 to 29 and one aged 80 or older), the study analyzed two additional independent replicas of 1 million unique cDNA reads from the same blood draw. The investigation overall reported the following: A strong correlation was found between observed TCR beta diversity and the percentage of naive T cells measured by flow cytometry. Because the CMV infection status of the donors was unknown, age-related changes in expanded clonotypes may potentially have been confounded. Conclusive comparison of naive and antigen-experienced compartments was prevented by the profiling of bulk unsorted PBMCs. Estimates of total diversity from one million sequenced T cells were regarded as lower bounds and underestimates. The long-lived group showed more naive CD4+ T cells, fewer expanded clones and increased TCR diversity than the aged group, suggesting age selection. As age increased, observed TCR beta diversity per million T cells dropped in a roughly linear way, and a significant reduction was already evident by age 40.

Unmatched junction bases come to 12, with V trimmed by 8 bases and J by 4 bases. CDR1 and CDR2, looked up from the germline V gene (reference sequence), are GTSNPN and SVGIG. The CDR3 spans 14 residues, from the cysteine through the phenylalanine. Just the 42-base CDR3 DNA is kept, in frame starting at base 1. Libraries were prepared through 5' RACE. The reads were generated on an Illumina HiSeq 2500. A second PCR of about 6 to 11 cycles was performed with a sample-barcoded 5' primer and a J-beta primer mix. A template-switch 5' adaptor carrying 12 random nucleotides introduced a unique molecular identifier onto each TCR beta cDNA molecule. Each sample yielded at least 2.5 million CDR3-containing paired-end reads. The Mint cDNA synthesis kit, primed by a TRBC-specific oligonucleotide, was used to synthesize first-strand cDNA from all RNA. Following uracil-DNA glycosylase treatment, a first 18-cycle PCR with universal primers M1SS and BC2_uni_R was performed on all cDNA. In the original analysis: Normalization of each sample was performed by random selection of 1 million high-quality reads, each carrying a distinct molecular identifier. Instead of being binned into consensus sequences, reads with shared molecular identifiers were discarded. MiTCR, set to a Q25 quality threshold and the strictest error-elimination algorithm, was used for CDR3 identification, clonotype clustering and error correction. Lower-bound total TCR beta diversity was estimated with a nonparametric unseen species model using Euler transformation. TCRdb applied fastp at Q25 and MiXCR to the public reads, then kept only in-frame beta chains. Every CDR3 protein is listed once, alongside the most common genes and DNA of its rows. The V and J calls and clone size come from TCRdb's table, not from the authors' own analysis. The sample table records about 1.5 million distinct CDR3 sequences; about 45% of these occur just once. The top ten hold 4% of the sample.

Systemically healthy Caucasian individuals from Russia, some 36 in total and aged roughly 6 to 95 years, were included as donors. Each donor gave around 9 milliliters of peripheral blood, collected into EDTA-treated Vacutainer tubes. Ficoll-Paque density-gradient centrifugation was used to isolate PBMCs, with at least 6.5 million per sample. Trizol reagent was used to extract total RNA from PBMCs, with at least 5.5 micrograms per sample. For every donor, an aliquot of PBMCs went through flow cytometry to measure the percentages of naive CD45RAhigh/CD27high T cells. In the case of this clonotype: Its antigen remains unidentified. No quality values exist for individual bases; no much larger clone is one base distant.

The material sequenced was blood. The chain joins TRBV30 to TRBJ1-1; 8 bases in the middle match TRBD1. The source is a woman between 18 and 29 years old in good health. The CDR3: CAGTRDRGFTEAFF. The DNA sequence is as follows: TGTGCCGGGACCCGCGACAGGGGTTTCACTGAAGCTTTCTTT.